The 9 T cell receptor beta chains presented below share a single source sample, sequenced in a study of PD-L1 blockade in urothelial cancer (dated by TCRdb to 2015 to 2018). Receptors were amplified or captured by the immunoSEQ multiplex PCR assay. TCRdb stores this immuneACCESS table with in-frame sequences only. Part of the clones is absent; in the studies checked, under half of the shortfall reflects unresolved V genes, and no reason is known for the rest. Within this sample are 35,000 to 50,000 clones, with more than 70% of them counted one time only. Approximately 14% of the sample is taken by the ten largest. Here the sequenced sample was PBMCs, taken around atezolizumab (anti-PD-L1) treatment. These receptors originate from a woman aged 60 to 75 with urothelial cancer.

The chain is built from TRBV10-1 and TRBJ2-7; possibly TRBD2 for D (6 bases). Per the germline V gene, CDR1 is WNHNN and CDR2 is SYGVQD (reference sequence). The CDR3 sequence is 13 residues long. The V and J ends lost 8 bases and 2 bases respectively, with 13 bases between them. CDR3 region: CASGGTSAYEQYF. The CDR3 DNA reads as TGCGCCAGCGGCGGGACGTCGGCCTACGAGCAGTACTTC.

CDR3 amino acids: CASSSRTGSTEAFF. In DNA form, the CDR3 reads TGTGCCAGCAGCTCTAGGACAGGGAGCACTGAAGCTTTCTTT. The chain has TRBV7-6 and TRBJ1-1; 8 bases are a match to TRBD1. Germline CDR1 reads SGHVS; CDR2 reads FNYEAQ. The CDR3 length is 14 residues. After removal of 4 bases from V and 4 bases from J, the junction contained 5 bases not matched to a gene. The full variable domain, in which reference TRBV7-6 and TRBJ1-1 provide the parts outside the CDR3, is GAGVSQSPRYKVTKRGQDVALRCDPISGHVSLYWYRQALGQGPEFLTYFNYEAQQDKSGLPNDRFSAERPEGSISTLTIQRTEQRDSAMYRCASSSRTGSTEAFFGQGTRLTVV.

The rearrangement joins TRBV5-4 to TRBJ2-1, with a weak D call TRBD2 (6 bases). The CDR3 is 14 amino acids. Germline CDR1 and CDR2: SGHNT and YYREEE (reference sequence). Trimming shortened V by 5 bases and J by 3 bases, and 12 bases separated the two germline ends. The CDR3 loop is CASRESGGYNEQFF. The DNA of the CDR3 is TGTGCCAGCAGGGAGTCCGGGGGCTACAATGAGCAGTTCTTC.

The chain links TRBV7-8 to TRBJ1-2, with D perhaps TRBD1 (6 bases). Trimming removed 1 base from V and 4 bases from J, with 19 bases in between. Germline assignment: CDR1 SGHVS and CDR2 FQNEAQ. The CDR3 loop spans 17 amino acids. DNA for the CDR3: TGTGCCAGCAGCTTAGAAAGAGCCAGGGGATTCCGCTATGGCTACACCTTC. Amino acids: CASSLERARGFRYGYTF.

The CDR3 here is CASSLGAGGYNEQFF. The CDR3, as DNA: TGCGCCAGCAGCTTGGGCGCGGGGGGCTACAATGAGCAGTTCTTC. The chain employs TRBV5-1 and TRBJ2-1; TRBD2 aligns across 8 bases. After removal of 0 bases from V and 3 bases from J, the junction contained 2 bases not matched to a gene. The CDR3 is made up of 15 amino acids. Germline values: CDR1 SGHRS, CDR2 YFSETQ.

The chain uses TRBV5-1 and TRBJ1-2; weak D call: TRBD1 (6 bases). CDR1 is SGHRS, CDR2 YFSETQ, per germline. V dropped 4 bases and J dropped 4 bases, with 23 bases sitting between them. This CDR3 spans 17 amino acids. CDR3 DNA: TGCGCCAGCAGCCGGGGACACGCTAGTCGATCCTCCTATGGCTACACCTTC. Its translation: CASSRGHASRSSYGYTF. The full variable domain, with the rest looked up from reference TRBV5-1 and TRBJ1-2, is KAGVTQTPRYLIKTRGQQVTLSCSPISGHRSVSWYQQTPGQGLQFLFEYFSETQRNKGNFPGRFSGRQFSNSRSEMNVSTLELGDSALYLCASSRGHASRSSYGYTFGSGTRLTVV.

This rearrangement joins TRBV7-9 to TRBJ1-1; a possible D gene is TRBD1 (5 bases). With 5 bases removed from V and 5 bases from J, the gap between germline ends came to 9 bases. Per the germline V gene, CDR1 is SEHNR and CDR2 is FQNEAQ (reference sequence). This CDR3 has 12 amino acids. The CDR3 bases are TGTGCCAGCAGCGACCACAGGACTGAAGCTTTCTTT. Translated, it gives CASSDHRTEAFF.

CDR3 in DNA: TGTGCCAGTAGGACAGGGGAACCGGTAAACACCGGGGAGCTGTTTTTT. Amino acids: CASRTGEPVNTGELFF. V usage is TRBV19 and J usage is TRBJ2-2; 8 bases align to TRBD1. J gave up 2 bases and V 6 bases, and 8 bases lay outside the gene matches. The CDR3 extends over 16 amino acids. Germline V gives CDR1 LNHDA, CDR2 SQIVND (reference sequence).

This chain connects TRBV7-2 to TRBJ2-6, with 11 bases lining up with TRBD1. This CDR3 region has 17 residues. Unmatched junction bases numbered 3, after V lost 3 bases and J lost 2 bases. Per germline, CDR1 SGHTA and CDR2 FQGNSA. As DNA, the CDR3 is TGTGCCAGCAGCTTGTCGGGACAGGGGGCTGGGGCCAACGTCCTGACTTTC. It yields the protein CASSLSGQGAGANVLTF.